These 19 T cell receptor beta chains came from one sample sequenced in a study of blood T cell repertoires in COVID-19. Data came from immunoSEQ multiplex PCR; TCRdb stores just in-frame clones and leaves some out. The table has roughly 280,000 clones, 85% to 90% seen once. Input material: PBMCs or T cells enriched from blood (not recorded which). These receptors were obtained from a woman aged 18-29 years who had recovered from COVID-19.

This sequence joins TRBV5-1 and TRBJ2-7, with D uncertain. This CDR3 is built from 13 residues. Germline CDR1 reads SGHRS; CDR2 reads YFSETQ. V shed 5 bases and J shed 2 bases, with 11 bases lying between them. DNA of the CDR3: TGCGCCAGCAGGTCAACAGAAGCCTACGAGCAGTACTTC. Amino acid sequence: CASRSTEAYEQYF.

This clone was picked up one time. The rearrangement links TRBV7-9 to TRBJ2-3; 11 positions agree with TRBD2. J was trimmed by 4 bases and V by 1 base; bases with no gene match: 7. Germline assignment: CDR1 SEHNR and CDR2 FQNEAQ (reference sequence). CDR3 length: 17 residues. The CDR3 sequence is CASSLGDTSGGPDTQYF. DNA of the CDR3: TGTGCCAGCAGCTTAGGCGATACTAGCGGGGGTCCAGATACGCAGTATTTT.

The gene calls are TRBV9 and TRBJ1-2; a weak D match, TRBD1 (5 bases). The germline gives CDR1 SGDLS, CDR2 YYNGEE. This CDR3 contains 16 residues. Trimming removed 4 bases at V and 0 bases at J, with 16 bases between. DNA of the CDR3: TGTGCCAGCAGCCCCCGAACAGGAGAAACTAACTATGGCTACACCTTC. This encodes CASSPRTGETNYGYTF.

V usage is TRBV13 and J usage is TRBJ2-2; 7 bases map to TRBD1. The germline gives CDR1 PRHDT, CDR2 FYEKMQ (reference sequence). The CDR3 runs 13 residues. V lost 6 bases to trimming and J lost 9 bases; unmatched junction nucleotides: 7. As DNA, the CDR3 is TGTGCCAGCAGGCTACTAGGGGGCAGGGAGCTGTTTTTT. This codes for CASRLLGGRELFF.

J is TRBJ2-3 and V is TRBV7-3, with 7 bases identical to TRBD2. Germline assignment: CDR1 SGHTA and CDR2 FQGTGA. V lost 8 bases to trimming and J lost 3 bases; unmatched junction nucleotides: 5. The CDR3 has 13 amino acids. CDR3 loop: CASSRGGTDTQYF. CDR3 nucleotides: TGTGCCAGCTCTCGCGGGGGAACAGATACGCAGTATTTT.

The chain couples TRBV27 to TRBJ2-7, with a tentative D call TRBD1 (6 bases). Deletions cut 5 bases from V and 4 bases from J, with 15 bases between. The V gene's germline CDR1 is MNHEY and CDR2 SMNVEV (reference sequence). This CDR3 spans 14 amino acids. The CDR3 spells CASSIYGTKYEQYF. In nucleotides, the CDR3 is TGTGCCAGCAGTATCTACGGGACAAAATACGAGCAGTACTTC.

V is TRBV5-5 and J is TRBJ2-7, with D perhaps matching TRBD1 (6 bases). The V end was cut by 1 base, the J end by 1 base, with 18 bases between. This CDR3 is 17 amino acids long. Looked up from germline, CDR1 is SGHKS and CDR2 is YYEKEE (reference sequence). DNA of the CDR3: TGTGCCAGCAGCTTGTTCGACGACAGGACCTCGTCCTACGAGCAGTACTTC. Translation gives CASSLFDDRTSSYEQYF. Complete variable domain (other parts from reference TRBV5-5 and TRBJ2-7): DAGVTQSPTHLIKTRGQQVTLRCSPISGHKSVSWYQQVLGQGPQFIFQYYEKEERGRGNFPDRFSARQFPNYSSELNVNALLLGDSALYLCASSLFDDRTSSYEQYFGPGTRLTVT.

V gene TRBV19 combines with J gene TRBJ1-2; possibly TRBD1 for D (6 bases). The CDR3 runs 13 residues. Trimming pared 10 bases from V and 4 bases from J, leaving 16 bases between. Germline V gene sequence: CDR1 LNHDA, CDR2 SQIVND (reference sequence). CDR3 DNA sequence: TGTGCCACGTACACAGGGAGTCCCTATGGCTACACCTTC. Its translation: CATYTGSPYGYTF.

The gene calls are TRBV5-1 and TRBJ2-3, with TRBD1 matching 7 bases. V dropped 2 bases and J dropped 2; count of bases not matched to a gene: 8. The CDR3 has 16 residues. Germline V gives CDR1 SGHRS, CDR2 YFSETQ. CDR3 nucleotides: TGCGCCAGCAGCTTTACAGGGGCCACGGTCACAGATACGCAGTATTTT. This translates into CASSFTGATVTDTQYF.

CDR3 region: CASSERATYEQYF. The CDR3 coding sequence is TGTGCCAGCAGTGAGAGGGCAACCTACGAGCAGTACTTC. The rearrangement uses TRBV25-1 and TRBJ2-7, with D possibly being TRBD2 (5 bases). V lost 3 bases and J 2 bases, leaving 8 bases between the germline ends. The CDR3 sequence is 13 residues long. CDR1 MGHDK and CDR2 SYGVNS come from the germline V gene.

This chain uses TRBV28 with TRBJ1-2; 8 nucleotides line up with TRBD1. Looked up from germline, CDR1 is MDHEN and CDR2 is SYDVKM. The length of the CDR3 is 14 residues. With V trimmed by 5 bases and J by 3 bases, 5 bases remained unmatched. The CDR3 sequence is CASSPTGDYYGYTF. Here the CDR3 DNA reads TGTGCCAGCAGTCCGACAGGGGACTACTATGGCTACACCTTC.

The rearrangement uses TRBV2 and TRBJ1-5; D ambiguous. Germline V gives CDR1 SNHLY, CDR2 FYNNEI. V lost 1 base and J lost 4, with 14 bases in between. This CDR3 spans 16 amino acids. The CDR3 DNA reads as TGTGCCAGCAGTGAAGGCGGAAGGCGGGCAAATCAGCCCCAGCATTTT. Translation: CASSEGGRRANQPQHF.

The chain employs TRBV12-3 or TRBV12-4 and TRBJ1-1; D is ambiguous. Trimming took 6 bases from V and 7 from J, leaving 12 bases between them. CDR3 length: 12 residues. The CDR3 DNA is TGTGCCAGCAGCCTAGGAATCCTTGAAGCTTTCTTT. Translating it yields CASSLGILEAFF.

V usage is TRBV19 and J usage is TRBJ1-6; D is perhaps TRBD1 (5 bases). The CDR3 spans 16 residues. Germline V gene data show CDR1 as LNHDA and CDR2 as SQIVND (reference sequence). V was trimmed by 5 bases and J by 7 bases, leaving 18 bases between them. CDR3 amino acids: CASSLREGRGNSPLHF. DNA for the CDR3: TGTGCCAGTAGTCTCCGGGAAGGTCGGGGGAATTCACCCCTCCACTTT.

The chain joins TRBV5-4 to TRBJ1-5; perhaps TRBD1 as D (5 bases). The germline gives CDR1 SGHNT, CDR2 YYREEE (reference sequence). Trimming took 2 bases from V and 1 from J, leaving 7 bases between them. This CDR3 has 14 residues. The CDR3 DNA reads as TGTGCCAGCAGCTTAGACAGAAGCAATCAGCCCCAGCATTTT. Its translation: CASSLDRSNQPQHF.

The chain is built from TRBV3-1 (or the pseudogene TRBV3-2) and TRBJ2-3; unclear D gene. Germline assignment: CDR1 LGHDT and CDR2 YNNKEL (reference sequence). V was trimmed by 4 bases and J by 0 bases, leaving 2 bases between them. The CDR3 covers 12 residues. The CDR3 DNA sequence: TGTGCCAGCAGCCCTAGCACAGATACGCAGTATTTT. Amino acid sequence: CASSPSTDTQYF.

V and J are TRBV4-2 and TRBJ2-3; TRBD1 matches 7 bases. V shed 0 bases, J shed 2 bases, and the junction held 11 bases outside the gene matches. Germline CDR1 LGHNA, CDR2 YNFKEQ. The CDR3 is 18 residues long. CDR3 protein: CASSQEIGDSLDTDTQYF. The CDR3 DNA reads as TGTGCCAGCAGCCAAGAGATAGGGGACAGTCTTGACACAGATACGCAGTATTTT.

The table lists this clone with a count of one. The genes are TRBV7-9 and TRBJ2-3, with 7 bases aligning to TRBD2. The J segment lost 1 base and the V segment lost 2 bases, leaving 9 bases of the junction unmatched. Germline V gene sequence: CDR1 SEHNR, CDR2 FQNEAQ (reference sequence). This CDR3 is built from 17 residues. CDR3 sequence (DNA): TGTGCCAGCAGCTTATATCTGGGAGGGTTAGGCACAGATACGCAGTATTTT. Protein: CASSLYLGGLGTDTQYF.

The chain employs TRBV5-1 and TRBJ2-1, with TRBD1 matching 9 bases. The CDR3 loop spans 16 amino acids. Germline CDR1 reads SGHRS; CDR2 reads YFSETQ. Trimming removed 0 bases from V and 6 bases from J; junction bases left unmatched: 7. CDR3 sequence: CASSLGGTGSVNEQFF. As DNA, the CDR3 is TGCGCCAGCAGCTTGGGTGGGACAGGGTCCGTCAATGAGCAGTTCTTC.